The clone carrying this T cell receptor beta chain was observed many times. Its specificity is not known. This sample was taken from a study of spatial heterogeneity in lung cancer. Findings of the study overall: Blood showed ubiquitous tumor TCRs more often at resection than at routine follow-up.

The CDR3 loop spans 14 amino acids. The V gene's germline CDR1 is SGHTA and CDR2 FQGTGA. Germline trimming cut 3 bases from V and 3 bases from J; bases unmatched to any gene: 1. Time point defined: sample taken at primary tumor resection. In each case, whole RNA from tumor, nontumor lung or frozen PBMC was sequenced unsorted. MiXCR was run by TCRdb on the 5' RACE reads, yielding one entry per CDR3 protein. The sample has about 36,000 distinct CDR3 sequences, around 5.5% seen once; the top ten hold 25% to 35%. This material consisted of PBMCs, taken at surgery. The rearrangement joins TRBV7-3 to TRBJ2-3; 9 bases map to TRBD1. This TCR was sampled from a female donor with early-stage non-small cell lung cancer. The CDR3 reads CASSLTGGTDTQYF. CDR3 DNA sequence: TGTGCCAGCAGCTTGACAGGGGGTACAGATACGCAGTATTTT. The variable domain in full, completed from reference TRBV7-3 and TRBJ2-3, reads GAGVSQTPSNKVTEKGKYVELRCDPISGHTALYWYRQSLGQGPEFLIYFQGTGAADDSGLPNDRFFAVRPEGSVSTLKIQRTERGDSAVYLCASSLTGGTDTQYFGPGTRLTVL.